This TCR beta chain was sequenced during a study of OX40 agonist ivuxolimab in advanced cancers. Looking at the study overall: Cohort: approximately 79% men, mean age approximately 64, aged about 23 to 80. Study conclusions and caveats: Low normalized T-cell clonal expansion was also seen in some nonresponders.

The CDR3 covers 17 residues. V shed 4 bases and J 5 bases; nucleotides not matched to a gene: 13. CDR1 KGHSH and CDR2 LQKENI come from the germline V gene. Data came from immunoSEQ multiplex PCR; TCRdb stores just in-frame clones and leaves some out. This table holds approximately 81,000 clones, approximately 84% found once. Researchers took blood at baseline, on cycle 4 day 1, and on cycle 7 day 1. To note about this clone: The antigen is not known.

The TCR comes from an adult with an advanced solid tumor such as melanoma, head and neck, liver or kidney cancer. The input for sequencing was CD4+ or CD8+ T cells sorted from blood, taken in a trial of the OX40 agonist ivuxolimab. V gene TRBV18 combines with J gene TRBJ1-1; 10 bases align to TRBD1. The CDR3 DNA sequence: TGTGCCAGCTCACTTCCCCCGGGACAGGGGAGAAAAACTGAAGCTTTCTTT. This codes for CASSLPPGQGRKTEAFF. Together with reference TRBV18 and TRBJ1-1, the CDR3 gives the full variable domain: NAGVMQNPRHLVRRRGQEARLRCSPMKGHSHVYWYRQLPEEGLKFMVYLQKENIIDESGMPKERFSAEFPKEGPSILRIQQVVRGDSAAYFCASSLPPGQGRKTEAFFGQGTRLTVV.